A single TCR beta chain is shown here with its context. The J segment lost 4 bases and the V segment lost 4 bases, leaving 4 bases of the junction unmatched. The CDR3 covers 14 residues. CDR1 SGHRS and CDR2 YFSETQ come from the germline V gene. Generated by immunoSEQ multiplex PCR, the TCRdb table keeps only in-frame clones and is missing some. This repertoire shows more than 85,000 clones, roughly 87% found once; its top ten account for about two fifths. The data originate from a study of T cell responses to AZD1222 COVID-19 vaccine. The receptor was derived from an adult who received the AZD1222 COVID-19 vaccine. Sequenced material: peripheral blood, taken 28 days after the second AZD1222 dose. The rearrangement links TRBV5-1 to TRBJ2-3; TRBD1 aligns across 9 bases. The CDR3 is CASSEGQGADTQYF. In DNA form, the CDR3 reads TGCGCCAGCAGCGAGGGACAGGGAGCAGATACGCAGTATTTT.